Listed here are 9 T cell receptor beta chains from one sample, sequenced in a study of CD8 T cells in ankylosing spondylitis. TCRdb passed the 5' RACE reads through MiXCR, listing each CDR3 protein once. Here the sample spans 310,000 or so distinct CDR3 sequences, 20% being singletons. The sample was blood, either unsorted or a sorted T cell fraction (not recorded which). Receptor source: a male donor with ankylosing spondylitis or in good health (not recorded which).

The V gene is TRBV6-1, the J gene TRBJ2-7; 9 nucleotides align to TRBD1. CDR1 is MNHNS, CDR2 SASEGT, per germline. The V segment lost 6 bases and the J segment 0 bases; nucleotides outside the gene matches: 6. The length of the CDR3 is 15 residues. The DNA for the CDR3 is TGTGCCAGCAGCTCCGGACAGGGGAGCTCCTACGAGCAGTACGTC. It is translated as CASSSGQGSSYEQYV.

The chain combines TRBV7-3 with TRBJ2-3; maybe TRBD2 (6 bases). This CDR3 region has 18 residues. The germline V gene encodes CDR1 SGHTA and CDR2 FQGTGA. Between the trimmed V and J ends, which lost 3 bases and 0 bases, there was a span of 19 bases. The CDR3 DNA reads as TGTGCCAGCAGCTTCTTTCCCCGGGACTCCAGAAGCACAGATACGCAGTATTTT. This translates into CASSFFPRDSRSTDTQYF.

The V call is TRBV3-1, the J call TRBJ1-1, with D maybe TRBD1 (5 bases). Germline V CDR1 and CDR2: LGHDT, YNNKEL (reference sequence). This CDR3 is 14 amino acids long. The V end lost 4 bases, the J end lost 1 base, and 10 bases lay between the germline ends. The CDR3 region is CASSRAQENTEAFF. The DNA of the CDR3 is TGTGCCAGCAGCCGAGCACAGGAGAACACTGAAGCTTTCTTT.

This clonotype was observed many times. The chain couples TRBV12-3 or TRBV12-4 to TRBJ2-7; D gene uncertain. With 3 bases removed from V and 4 bases from J, the gap between germline ends came to 19 bases. The CDR3 runs to 16 residues. The CDR3 DNA follows: TGTGCCAGCAGTTTTTGGAATAGGAACGGACGTTACGAGCAGTACGTC. It translates to CASSFWNRNGRYEQYV.

This clonotype occurred many times. V usage is TRBV12-3 or TRBV12-4 and J usage is TRBJ1-4, with a tentative D call TRBD1 (5 bases). Trimming took 8 bases from V and 7 from J, leaving 14 bases between them. The CDR3 runs 13 residues. The CDR3, as DNA: TGTGCCAGCCGGGGCAGGGTGTCTGAAAAACTGTTTTTT. Protein sequence: CASRGRVSEKLFF.

This clonotype was observed at least ten times. The chain uses TRBV10-2 and TRBJ2-7, with D possibly being TRBD1 (6 bases). The CDR3 sequence is 15 residues long. The V gene's germline CDR1 is WSHSY and CDR2 SAAADI. Trimming pared 5 bases from V and 0 bases from J, leaving 14 bases between. As DNA, the CDR3 is TGCGCCAGCAGTTTGACAGGCACAGACTCCTACGAGCAGTACGTC. Translation: CASSLTGTDSYEQYV.

This clonotype has ten or more counts. This sequence joins TRBV10-3 and TRBJ2-1, with 9 bases matching TRBD2. V was pared by 2 bases and J by 3 bases, with 2 bases of the junction left unmatched. The germline V gene encodes CDR1 ENHRY and CDR2 SYGVKD. The CDR3 loop spans 15 amino acids. Written as DNA, the CDR3 is TGTGCCATCAGTGAGGTAGCGGGGGTCTACAATGAGCAGTTCTTC. This gives the protein CAISEVAGVYNEQFF.

This clonotype was seen repeatedly, ten times or more. V and J are TRBV5-1 and TRBJ2-3; D not certain. CDR3 length equals 12 residues. Germline V gives CDR1 SGHRS, CDR2 YFSETQ. Between the trimmed V and J ends, which lost 0 bases and 5 bases, there was a span of 4 bases. CDR3 residues: CASSLDGDTQYF. CDR3 DNA: TGCGCCAGCAGCTTGGATGGAGATACGCAGTATTTT.

This clonotype was found a few times. J is TRBJ1-4 and V is TRBV5-1; TRBD1 might be the D (5 bases). Germline-derived CDR1 and CDR2 are SGHRS and YFSETQ. CDR3 size: 16 residues. V was pared by 0 bases and J by 1 base, with 10 bases between. The CDR3 bases are TGCGCCAGCAGCTTGGAGGGGAGTGGAACTAATGAAAAACTGTTTTTT. Translating gives CASSLEGSGTNEKLFF.